What follows are 3 T cell receptor beta chains derived from one specimen sequenced in a study of T cell responses to AZD1222 COVID-19 vaccine (dated by TCRdb to about 2021). Libraries were prepared through the immunoSEQ multiplex PCR assay. TCRdb provides this immuneACCESS table in a form limited to in-frame rearrangements. Some clones are lacking; in checked studies, under half of them reflect an unresolved V gene, and why the rest are absent is not known. A total of 130,000 to 150,000 clones appear in this sample, around 83% of them only once. Around 4.1% of the sample is taken by the ten largest. This sample's time point label indicates: baseline before first vaccination. Taken with the paper, the label for treatment or condition translates to: meningococcal conjugate vaccine given as trial control. Sequenced material: peripheral blood, taken on day 0 of MenACWY control vaccination. The receptors were gathered from an adult in good health.

This chain connects TRBV19 to TRBJ1-2, with 10 bases identical to TRBD1. The V segment lost 6 bases and the J segment 8 bases; nucleotides outside the gene matches: 12. Germline lookup yields CDR1 LNHDA and CDR2 SQIVND (reference sequence). The CDR3 spans 15 residues. CDR3 amino acids: CASSSGTGALYGYTF. CDR3 DNA sequence: TGTGCCAGTAGCTCCGGGACAGGGGCCTTATACGGCTACACCTTC.

There are a few counts of this clone. J is TRBJ1-6 and V is TRBV6-1, with a weak D call TRBD1 (5 bases). Trimming removed 0 bases at V and 10 bases at J, with 16 bases between. Germline values: CDR1 MNHNS, CDR2 SASEGT. The CDR3 spans 16 residues. The CDR3: CASSEAGGGGRSPLHF. The CDR3 DNA reads TGTGCCAGCAGTGAAGCTGGGGGGGGAGGGCGATCACCCCTCCACTTT.

The chain uses TRBV7-9 and TRBJ1-1; D possibly corresponds to TRBD1 (5 bases). Germline-derived CDR1 and CDR2 are SEHNR and FQNEAQ (reference sequence). The CDR3 totals 13 residues. Trimming stripped 0 bases from V and 9 bases from J, with 11 bases between. CDR3 in amino acids: CASSLARAGQAFF. In nucleotides, the CDR3 is TGTGCCAGCAGCTTAGCGAGGGCAGGGCAAGCTTTCTTT.